The entry below gives a single T cell receptor (beta chain) sequence along with its context. The sample is drawn from a study of blood T cell repertoires in COVID-19. Measured with immunoSEQ multiplex PCR; TCRdb has only the in-frame clones, and not every one. The data show about 170,000 clones, approximately 90% seen once. The CDR3 is 14 residues long. Trimming removed 4 bases from V and 1 base from J, with 13 bases in between. Germline loops: CDR1 SQVTM, CDR2 ANQGSEA. The chain joins TRBV29-1 to TRBJ1-1; D perhaps matches TRBD1 (5 bases). Sequences were obtained from peripheral blood. This receptor was obtained from a man under 40 with COVID-19, enrolled during active disease. In nucleotides, the CDR3 is TGCAGCGTTGTAGGGGATTGGGGGAACACTGAAGCTTTCTTT. Protein sequence: CSVVGDWGNTEAFF.